Below are 8 T cell receptor beta chains sequenced from a single sample in a study of beta chain features in type 1 diabetes. Investigators reverse transcribed all isolated RNA, so they sequenced expressed TCRB transcripts. The method was immunoSEQ multiplex PCR; TCRdb's version includes in-frame clones alone and lacks a portion of them. Of about 340,000 clones in the sample, about 13% were seen once. Their antigen targets remain unknown. Study-level points and caveats: Within each of all four CD4+ subsets, Type 1 diabetes patients had TCRB CDR3s that were moderately but significantly shorter.

The sample comprised naive CD4+ T cells from blood. The source is a woman aged 18-29 years with type 1 diabetes.

The chain joins TRBV28 to TRBJ1-5; D is unresolved. This CDR3 is built from 14 residues. Trimming cost V 10 bases and J 1 base, with 14 bases left between them. The germline gives CDR1 MDHEN, CDR2 SYDVKM. This chain's CDR3 is CATCSGGSNQPQHF. CDR3 nucleotide sequence: TGTGCCACCTGCTCCGGCGGGAGCAATCAGCCCCAGCATTTT.

This clone was observed a handful of times. The V and J genes are TRBV29-1 and TRBJ2-3; no clear D. The CDR3 consists of 13 residues. V lost 8 bases to trimming and J lost 1 base, with 13 bases between them. CDR1 is SQVTM and CDR2 is ANQGSEA in the germline V gene. In DNA, the CDR3 is TGCAGCTCTAACGGCCAGGGCACAGATACGCAGTATTTT. This gives the protein CSSNGQGTDTQYF.

The rearrangement links TRBV20-1 to TRBJ2-1; TRBD2 might be the D (6 bases). This CDR3 has 11 residues. Trimming removed 6 bases at V and 7 bases at J, with 10 bases between. Germline loops: CDR1 DFQATT, CDR2 SNEGSKA (reference sequence). In nucleotides, the CDR3 is TGCAGTGCGGGCGGGGTGAATGAGCAGTTCTTC. Protein product: CSAGGVNEQFF.

The genes are TRBV30 and TRBJ2-5; D unclear. CDR3 size: 13 residues. Germline CDR1 GTSNPN, CDR2 SVGIG (reference sequence). Trimming removed 6 bases at V and 2 bases at J, with 13 bases between. The CDR3, as DNA: TGTGCCTGTCAATCCCACTTTCAAGAGACCCAGTACTTC. Translating it yields CACQSHFQETQYF.

The rearrangement uses TRBV19 and TRBJ2-1, with D possibly TRBD2 on 5 matching bases. Germline lookup yields CDR1 LNHDA and CDR2 SQIVND (reference sequence). The CDR3 has 15 amino acids. V was cut by 1 base and J by 2 bases, with 9 bases left in between. The CDR3 loop reads CASSIGGSPYNEQFF. The CDR3 coding sequence is TGTGCCAGTAGTATAGGAGGGAGTCCCTACAATGAGCAGTTCTTC.

This chain joins TRBV11-2 and TRBJ2-1, with 14 nucleotides matching TRBD2. Trimming at V came to 4 bases and at J to 6 bases, leaving 5 bases not matched to a gene. CDR1 is SGHAT, CDR2 FQNNGV, per germline. The CDR3 extends over 16 amino acids. CDR3 nucleotides: TGTGCCAGCAGCTCAAGACTAGCGGGAGGGCCCAATGAGCAGTTCTTC. Encoded protein: CASSSRLAGGPNEQFF. Drawing the rest from reference TRBV11-2 and TRBJ2-1, the complete variable domain is EAGVAQSPRYKIIEKRQSVAFWCNPISGHATLYWYQQILGQGPKLLIQFQNNGVVDDSQLPKDRFSAERLKGVDSTLKIQPAKLEDSAVYLCASSSRLAGGPNEQFFGPGTRLTVL.

This clone occurred a few times. The chain recombines TRBV18 with TRBJ1-2; 7 nucleotides match TRBD1. Germline lookup yields CDR1 KGHSH and CDR2 LQKENI. Unmatched junction bases numbered 8, after V lost 6 bases and J lost 4 bases. This CDR3 is 14 amino acids long. The CDR3 nucleotides are TGTGCCAGCTCGGAGGGACAGCTAATCTATGGCTACACCTTC. This translates into CASSEGQLIYGYTF.

The chain combines TRBV7-2 with TRBJ2-2, with no clear D. Germline CDR1 is SGHTA and CDR2 is FQGNSA. The CDR3 loop spans 14 amino acids. Trimming took 4 bases from V and 5 from J, leaving 11 bases between them. CDR3 amino acids: CASSWLTETGELFF. The DNA of the CDR3 is TGTGCCAGCAGCTGGTTGACGGAGACCGGGGAGCTGTTTTTT. Looking up the rest from reference TRBV7-2 and TRBJ2-2 gives the full variable domain: GAGVSQSPSNKVTEKGKDVELRCDPISGHTALYWYRQSLGQGLEFLIYFQGNSAPDKSGLPSDRFSAERTGGSVSTLTIQRTQQEDSAVYLCASSWLTETGELFFGEGSRLTVL.